This T cell receptor (beta chain) was identified during a study of cytomegalovirus exposure and HLA in healthy donors. Study outcomes and limitations: Some TCR beta chains (164 of them) were listed as cytomegalovirus-associated. Rare TCR sequences predominated, though certain public TCRs were found in many donors. There were reportedly fewer N-insertions in an Asian-associated ancestry cluster than the roughly 700-donor mean, in a later analysis. It has been reported that TCR beta sequences accurately predicted the HLA-A and HLA-B alleles of most subjects.

About this clone: What it binds is not known.

Both 60 Vbeta primers and 13 Jbeta primers went into the PCR. Data came from immunoSEQ multiplex PCR; TCRdb stores just in-frame clones and leaves some out. The data contain about 150,000 clones, roughly 77% of them singletons. The CDR3 contains 13 residues. The V gene's germline CDR1 is GTSNPN and CDR2 SVGIG (reference sequence). Trimming left V 4 bases short and J 4 bases short, with 11 bases between. This receptor was identified in a man in his thirties or forties in good health and CMV-seropositive. The chain has TRBV30 and TRBJ1-5; tentative D call: TRBD1 (6 bases). Sequencing used PBMCs. CDR3 nucleotide sequence: TGTGCCTGGAACAGGGCTGGAAATCAGCCCCAGCATTTT. This encodes CAWNRAGNQPQHF.